The 30 T cell receptor beta chains listed next were all sequenced from one sample in a study of blood T cell repertoires in COVID-19. The assay was immunoSEQ multiplex PCR, and TCRdb's table has in-frame clones only and misses some. The profile shows some 150,000 clones, about four fifths of them singletons. The specimen sequenced was peripheral blood. Every receptor here comes from a man in his 60s with acute or convalescent COVID-19.

The chain employs TRBV3-1 (or the pseudogene TRBV3-2) and TRBJ2-2, with 12 positions matching TRBD2. From germline, CDR1 is LGHDT and CDR2 YNNKEL (reference sequence). V lost 4 bases, J lost 0 bases, and 6 bases stayed unmatched. The CDR3 extends over 18 amino acids. The CDR3 is CASSRLLAGGPNTGELFF. CDR3 nucleotides: TGTGCCAGCAGCCGACTACTAGCGGGAGGCCCGAACACCGGGGAGCTGTTTTTT.

The gene calls are TRBV5-6 and TRBJ2-1; 8 nucleotides line up with TRBD1. The CDR3 contains 13 residues. With 4 bases clipped from V and 12 bases from J, the junction kept 9 bases outside the gene matches. Per germline, CDR1 SGHDT and CDR2 YYEEEE. CDR3 residues: CASSTRTGQTQFF. The CDR3, as DNA: TGTGCCAGCAGCACCCGGACAGGGCAGACGCAGTTCTTC.

In this sample, this clone turned up a few times. The chain has TRBV19 and TRBJ1-4, with D perhaps TRBD1 (5 bases). Trimming cost V 6 bases and J 10 bases, with 18 bases left between them. This CDR3 has 14 amino acids. Germline-derived CDR1 and CDR2 are LNHDA and SQIVND (reference sequence). CDR3 nucleotide sequence: TGTGCCAGTAGCCAAGAGTGGGGGGGGAGAAAACTGTTTTTT. Translation: CASSQEWGGRKLFF.

The chain has TRBV6-5 and TRBJ1-1, with 12 bases that match TRBD1. The CDR3 contains 15 residues. Germline V gives CDR1 MNHEY, CDR2 SVGAGI. The junction had 4 bases not matched to a gene; V was cut back by 4 bases and J by 4 bases. The CDR3 here is CASSSGTGGPTEAFF. In DNA form, the CDR3 reads TGTGCCAGCAGTTCGGGGACAGGGGGCCCCACTGAAGCTTTCTTT.

The chain joins TRBV4-2 to TRBJ1-1, with D possibly being TRBD1 (5 bases). Looked up from germline, CDR1 is LGHNA and CDR2 is YNFKEQ. The CDR3 covers 16 residues. Trimming removed 0 bases from V and 1 base from J, with 12 bases in between. The CDR3 DNA reads as TGTGCCAGCAGCCAAGATGGGGGGAGGAGGAACACTGAAGCTTTCTTT. Amino acid sequence: CASSQDGGRRNTEAFF.

J is TRBJ1-4 and V is TRBV29-1; no clear D gene. Germline CDR1 is SQVTM and CDR2 is ANQGSEA. This CDR3 region has 11 residues. The V and J ends lost 7 bases and 14 bases respectively, with 17 bases between them. CDR3 sequence reads: CSAAGTLGLFF. In DNA, the CDR3 is TGCAGCGCTGCGGGAACCCTCGGCCTGTTTTTT.

V usage is TRBV14 and J usage is TRBJ2-3, with D perhaps TRBD1 (5 bases). V was trimmed by 5 bases and J by 0 bases, leaving 12 bases between them. This CDR3 comprises 15 residues. Germline V lookup: CDR1 SGHDN, CDR2 FVKESK. The CDR3 sequence: CASSAPGFSTDTQYF. CDR3 DNA: TGTGCCAGCAGCGCCCCAGGGTTTAGCACAGATACGCAGTATTTT.

J is TRBJ2-3 and V is TRBV7-2; D remains ambiguous. The germline CDR1 and CDR2 sequences are SGHTA and FQGNSA. This CDR3 comprises 15 residues. V was clipped by 1 base and J by 6 bases, with 14 bases between them. As DNA, the CDR3 is TGTGCCAGCAGCTTAGAGGCTACACTAATGGATACGCAGTATTTT. It is translated as CASSLEATLMDTQYF. The entire variable domain, with the rest obtained from reference TRBV7-2 and TRBJ2-3, is as follows: GAGVSQSPSNKVTEKGKDVELRCDPISGHTALYWYRQSLGQGLEFLIYFQGNSAPDKSGLPSDRFSAERTGGSVSTLTIQRTQQEDSAVYLCASSLEATLMDTQYFGPGTRLTVL.

V and J are TRBV6-5 and TRBJ1-2; 7 bases fit TRBD1. V lost 8 bases and J lost 8; bases outside the gene matches: 20. Per the germline V gene, CDR1 is MNHEY and CDR2 is SVGAGI. This CDR3 has 16 amino acids. The CDR3 here is CASGFYTGAEWRGYTF. The DNA for the CDR3 is TGTGCCAGCGGTTTCTATACAGGGGCAGAATGGAGGGGCTACACCTTC.

The chain recombines TRBV7-2 with TRBJ2-1; D is possibly TRBD1 (5 bases). The CDR3 sequence is 16 residues long. V was clipped by 5 bases and J by 4 bases, with 18 bases between them. Germline V gene sequence: CDR1 SGHTA, CDR2 FQGNSA. In DNA, the CDR3 is TGTGCCAGCAGCCGTCAGGGTAGGATGAGTTACAATGAGCAGTTCTTC. Protein: CASSRQGRMSYNEQFF.

This clone was seen at least ten times. The chain combines TRBV9 with TRBJ2-7, with a weak D call TRBD2 (6 bases). Between the trimmed V and J ends, which lost 0 bases and 3 bases, there was a span of 13 bases. Germline V gene sequence: CDR1 SGDLS, CDR2 YYNGEE. This CDR3 is 15 amino acids long. CDR3 sequence reads: CASSVGTTGHYEQYF. The CDR3 DNA reads as TGTGCCAGCAGCGTAGGGACTACAGGTCACTACGAGCAGTACTTC.

The J gene is TRBJ1-1, the V gene TRBV11-2; 12 bases fit TRBD1. This CDR3 is 15 amino acids long. J gave up 9 bases and V 1 base, and 6 bases lay outside the gene matches. Germline CDR1 reads SGHAT; CDR2 reads FQNNGV. The CDR3, as DNA: TGTGCCAGCAGCTTAGGCACCGGGACAGGGGGCAAAGCTTTCTTT. Protein sequence: CASSLGTGTGGKAFF.

This clone appeared a few times. The V and J genes are TRBV18 and TRBJ2-3; the D is unclear. The CDR3 runs 17 residues. With 3 bases removed from V and 2 bases from J, the gap between germline ends came to 18 bases. CDR1 and CDR2 from the germline V gene are KGHSH and LQKENI. CDR3: CASSPSLASPDTDTQYF. In nucleotides, the CDR3 is TGTGCCAGCTCACCTTCTCTGGCTAGTCCCGACACAGATACGCAGTATTTT.

The chain joins TRBV7-2 to TRBJ1-3; a possible D gene is TRBD1 (5 bases). CDR3 size: 16 residues. V dropped 3 bases and J dropped 0 bases, with 12 bases sitting between them. Germline values: CDR1 SGHTA, CDR2 FQGNSA. CDR3: CASSLGPASSGNTIYF. CDR3 in DNA: TGTGCCAGCAGCTTGGGGCCAGCGAGCTCTGGAAACACCATATATTTT.

The rearrangement links TRBV25-1 to TRBJ2-7; 9 bases map to TRBD1. There are 16 residues in the CDR3. Germline trimming cut 2 bases from V and 3 bases from J; bases unmatched to any gene: 8. CDR1 and CDR2 (germline): MGHDK, SYGVNS. CDR3 coding DNA: TGTGCCAGCAGTGAAGAGGGGGGACAGGGTTACTACGAGCAGTACTTC. Translation gives CASSEEGGQGYYEQYF.

The chain is built from TRBV5-6 and TRBJ1-4; 8 nucleotides agree with TRBD1. The germline V gene has CDR1 SGHDT and CDR2 YYEEEE. The CDR3 spans 14 residues. The V gene end was trimmed by 3 bases and the J gene end by 7 bases; junction bases not matched to a gene: 5. The CDR3 region has the DNA TGTGCCAGCAGCTCCCAGGGGGCAGGTGAAAAACTGTTTTTT. Translation: CASSSQGAGEKLFF.

This clone was counted many times. This sequence joins TRBV5-1 and TRBJ2-7; D perhaps matches TRBD2 (5 bases). CDR3 length equals 14 residues. The germline V gene encodes CDR1 SGHRS and CDR2 YFSETQ. V was shortened by 5 bases and J by 1 base, with 13 bases between the two germline ends. This chain's CDR3 is CASSQVEGSYEQYF. DNA for the CDR3: TGCGCCAGCAGTCAGGTCGAGGGATCCTACGAGCAGTACTTC.

The V call is TRBV7-8, the J call TRBJ2-7, with 8 nucleotides matching TRBD2. The CDR3 spans 16 residues. With 5 bases clipped from V and 0 bases from J, the junction kept 9 bases outside the gene matches. Per germline, CDR1 SGHVS and CDR2 FQNEAQ. DNA of the CDR3: TGTGCCAGCAGCCGAGTCGGGGGGGTGAGCTCCTACGAGCAGTACTTC. Its translation is CASSRVGGVSSYEQYF.

The chain is built from TRBV4-2 and TRBJ2-7, with 8 nucleotides matching TRBD2. The CDR3 extends over 18 amino acids. V lost 1 base to trimming and J lost 1 base; unmatched junction nucleotides: 12. In germline, CDR1 is LGHNA, CDR2 YNFKEQ. The CDR3 region is CASSQAGTSGSLSYEQYF. Written as DNA, the CDR3 is TGTGCCAGCAGCCAAGCCGGAACTAGCGGAAGCCTATCCTACGAGCAGTACTTC.

The chain is built from TRBV4-2 and TRBJ2-5; 15 bases align to TRBD2. This CDR3 spans 16 amino acids. After removal of 1 base from V and 7 bases from J, the junction contained 4 bases not matched to a gene. Germline lookup yields CDR1 LGHNA and CDR2 YNFKEQ. Written as DNA, the CDR3 is TGTGCCAGCAGCCAAGGGACTAGCGGGGGGGCCGGGACCCAGTACTTC. Protein product: CASSQGTSGGAGTQYF.

V gene TRBV10-3 combines with J gene TRBJ1-1; 7 bases are a match to TRBD1. This CDR3 spans 14 amino acids. CDR1 and CDR2 (germline): ENHRY, SYGVKD. V was pared by 5 bases and J by 3 bases, with 6 bases of the junction left unmatched. CDR3 region: CAISPTGMDTEAFF. The CDR3 coding sequence is TGTGCCATCAGTCCGACAGGGATGGACACTGAAGCTTTCTTT.

This clone was counted once. The V gene is TRBV6-5, the J gene TRBJ1-5; D call uncertain. Trimming shortened V by 4 bases and J by 0 bases, and 4 bases separated the two germline ends. The germline gives CDR1 MNHEY, CDR2 SVGAGI. CDR3 size: 13 residues. The CDR3 loop reads CASSSYSNQPQHF. In DNA, the CDR3 is TGTGCCAGCAGTTCTTATAGCAATCAGCCCCAGCATTTT.

In its sample, this clone was seen once. The chain uses TRBV7-2 and TRBJ2-5, with D tentatively TRBD2 (5 bases). Trimming left V 5 bases short and J 5 bases short, with 15 bases between. There are 14 residues in the CDR3. CDR1 is SGHTA, CDR2 FQGNSA, per germline. The CDR3 spells CASSLPFRRETQYF. The CDR3 coding sequence is TGTGCCAGCAGCCTGCCCTTCAGGAGGGAGACCCAGTACTTC.

The chain combines TRBV3-1 (or the pseudogene TRBV3-2) with TRBJ1-1; D gene ambiguous. Germline-derived CDR1 and CDR2 are LGHDT and YNNKEL (reference sequence). This CDR3 is built from 13 residues. V gave up 3 bases and J gave up 6 bases, with 11 bases separating them. CDR3 nucleotides: TGTGCCAGCAGCCACCAGCCGGGATCTGAAGCTTTCTTT. Encoded protein: CASSHQPGSEAFF.

With respect to this clone: The identical CDR3 is also encoded by other nucleotide sequences in the sample. The J gene is TRBJ1-5, the V gene TRBV30, with a tentative D call TRBD1 (6 bases). Germline V gene data show CDR1 as GTSNPN and CDR2 as SVGIG (reference sequence). V was trimmed by 1 base and J by 4 bases, leaving 8 bases between them. This CDR3 has 13 residues. In nucleotides, the CDR3 is TGTGCCTGGAGTGGTCAGGGGAATCAGCCCCAGCATTTT. This gives the protein CAWSGQGNQPQHF.

The CDR3 loop is CASSLGGASGTQYF. Written as DNA, the CDR3 is TGCGCCAGCAGCTTGGGGGGCGCTAGTGGGACCCAGTACTTC. The V gene is TRBV5-1, the J gene TRBJ2-5, with D perhaps TRBD1 (5 bases). The CDR3 has 14 residues. Germline assignment: CDR1 SGHRS and CDR2 YFSETQ. Trimming took 0 bases from V and 7 from J, leaving 13 bases between them.

J is TRBJ1-2 and V is TRBV18; 10 positions match TRBD1. V lost 6 bases, J lost 4 bases, and 5 bases stayed unmatched. CDR3 length equals 14 residues. Germline CDR1 and CDR2: KGHSH and LQKENI. The CDR3, as DNA: TGTGCCAGCTCGGCGACAGGGGGCGGCTATGGCTACACCTTC. Protein sequence: CASSATGGGYGYTF.

The genes are TRBV6-6 and TRBJ2-2; D might be TRBD1 or TRBD2, each matching 6 bases. Trimming left V 5 bases short and J 0 bases short, with 10 bases between. CDR3 size: 15 residues. The germline V gene has CDR1 MNHNY and CDR2 SVGAGI (reference sequence). DNA of the CDR3: TGTGCCAGCAGTCGCGGGACACCGAACACCGGGGAGCTGTTTTTT. Translation gives CASSRGTPNTGELFF.

This clone showed up just a few times. The chain recombines TRBV4-2 with TRBJ2-2; TRBD1 might be the D (6 bases). The CDR3 contains 17 residues. V was cut by 0 bases and J by 2 bases, with 13 bases left in between. CDR1 LGHNA and CDR2 YNFKEQ come from the germline V gene. CDR3 sequence: CASSQEGSGHNTGELFF. The CDR3 nucleotides are TGTGCCAGCAGCCAAGAGGGGTCGGGACATAACACCGGGGAGCTGTTTTTT.

This clone is a singleton in its sample. This sequence joins TRBV5-1 and TRBJ2-3, with 8 bases fitting TRBD2. After removal of 3 bases from V and 2 bases from J, the junction contained 11 bases not matched to a gene. The germline gives CDR1 SGHRS, CDR2 YFSETQ. CDR3 length: 17 residues. In DNA form, the CDR3 reads TGCGCCAGCAGCTGGCCTGCTACTAGCGGAGCCACAGATACGCAGTATTTT. Its protein is CASSWPATSGATDTQYF.